This T cell receptor beta chain was identified in a study of vaccination and CD4 T cells after COVID-19. The CDR3 length is 13 residues. V shed 6 bases and J shed 5 bases, with 13 bases lying between them. Germline V gene lookup returns CDR1 KGHSH and CDR2 LQKENI. Once obtained from cultured CD4+ T cells, the DNA was sequenced using the Oncomine TCR Beta short-read assay. TCRdb ran MiXCR on the PCR reads and lists one entry per CDR3 protein. The sample records approximately 11,000 distinct CDR3 sequences, roughly 38% being singletons. As for treatment: roughly 11-day PBMC culture with coronavirus spike peptide pools or control peptides (ViraFEST assay). Comments on this clonotype: Its antigen is undetermined.

Specimen: cultured CD4+ T cells from blood. The source of this sequence is a human donor with COVID-19. This rearrangement joins TRBV18 to TRBJ2-5; a weak D match, TRBD2 (6 bases). CDR3 sequence (DNA): TGTGCCAGCTCGGGACCGGAGGGGGAGACCCAGTACTTC. Its translation: CASSGPEGETQYF.